This T cell receptor beta chain was sequenced in a study of blood T cells in healthy people across ages. Next came a second PCR, run for roughly 6 to 11 cycles, which used a sample-barcoded 5' primer along with a J-beta primer mix. Using its own MiXCR run on the 5' RACE reads, TCRdb lists one record per CDR3 protein. The table shows fewer than 800,000 distinct CDR3 sequences, with approximately 50% occurring only once. The draw of peripheral blood yielded roughly 9.1 milliliters from each donor. Each sample gave at least 6.5 million isolated PBMCs. CDR3 length equals 13 residues. CDR1 and CDR2 from the germline V gene are MNHEY and SMNVEV (reference sequence). V was pared by 6 bases and J by 8 bases, with 5 bases of the junction left unmatched.

The receptor's source is an older woman in good health. The specimen sequenced was blood. This sequence joins TRBV27 and TRBJ2-1, with 9 bases identical to TRBD1. The CDR3: CASSRDRGDEQFF. In DNA form, the CDR3 reads TGTGCCAGCAGCCGAGACAGGGGGGATGAGCAGTTCTTC.